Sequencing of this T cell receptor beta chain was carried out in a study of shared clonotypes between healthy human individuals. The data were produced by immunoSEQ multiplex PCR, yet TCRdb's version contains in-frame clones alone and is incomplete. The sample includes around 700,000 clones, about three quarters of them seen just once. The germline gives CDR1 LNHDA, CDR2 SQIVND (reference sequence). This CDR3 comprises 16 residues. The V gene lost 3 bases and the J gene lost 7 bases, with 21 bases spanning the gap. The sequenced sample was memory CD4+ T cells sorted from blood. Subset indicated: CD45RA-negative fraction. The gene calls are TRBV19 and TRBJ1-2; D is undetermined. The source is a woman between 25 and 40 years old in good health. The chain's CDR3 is CASSIYPRGPRAGYTF. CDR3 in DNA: TGTGCCAGTAGTATCTACCCCCGGGGTCCTAGGGCTGGCTACACCTTC.